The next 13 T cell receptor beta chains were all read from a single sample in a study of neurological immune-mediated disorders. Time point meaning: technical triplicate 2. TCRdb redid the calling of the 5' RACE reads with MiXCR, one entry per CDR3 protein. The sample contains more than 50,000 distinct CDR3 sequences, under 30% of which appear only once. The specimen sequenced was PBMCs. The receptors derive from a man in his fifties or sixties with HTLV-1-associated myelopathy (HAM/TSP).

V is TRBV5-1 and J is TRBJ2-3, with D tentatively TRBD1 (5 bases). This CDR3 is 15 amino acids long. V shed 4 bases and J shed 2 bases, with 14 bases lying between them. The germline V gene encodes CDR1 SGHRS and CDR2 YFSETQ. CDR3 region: CASSDGTGPTDTQYF. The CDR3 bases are TGCGCCAGCAGCGACGGCACAGGCCCCACAGATACGCAGTATTTT.

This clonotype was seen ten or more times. CDR3 in amino acids: CASSLTSGGDEQYF. Here the CDR3 DNA reads TGCGCCAGCAGCCTAACTAGCGGGGGGGACGAGCAGTATTTT. The rearrangement joins TRBV5-1 to TRBJ2-3, with 13 positions matching TRBD2. Germline trimming cut 4 bases from V and 11 bases from J; bases unmatched to any gene: 7. This CDR3 has 14 amino acids. Germline CDR1 is SGHRS and CDR2 is YFSETQ.

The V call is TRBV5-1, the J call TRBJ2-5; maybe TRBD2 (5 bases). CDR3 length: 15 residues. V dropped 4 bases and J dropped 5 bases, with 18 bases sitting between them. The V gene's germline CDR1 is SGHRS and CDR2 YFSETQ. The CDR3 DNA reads TGCGCCAGCAGCCTCGGGCAGGAGGTGTGGGAGACCCAGTACTTC. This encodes CASSLGQEVWETQYF.

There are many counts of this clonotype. The CDR3: CASSFSGQGSDTQYF. CDR3 DNA sequence: TGTGCCAGCAGCTTTTCGGGACAGGGTTCAGATACGCAGTATTTT. V is TRBV5-5 and J is TRBJ2-3, with TRBD1 identical over 9 bases. The germline gives CDR1 SGHKS, CDR2 YYEKEE (reference sequence). V gave up 2 bases and J gave up 4 bases; unmatched junction bases: 5. The CDR3 runs 15 residues.

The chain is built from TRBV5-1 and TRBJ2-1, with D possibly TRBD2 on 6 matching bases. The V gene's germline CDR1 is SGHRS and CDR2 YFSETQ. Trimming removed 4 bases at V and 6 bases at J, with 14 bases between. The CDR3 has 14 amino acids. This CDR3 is CASSRLATGNEQFF. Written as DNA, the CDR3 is TGCGCCAGCAGCCGTCTAGCGACGGGCAATGAGCAGTTCTTC.

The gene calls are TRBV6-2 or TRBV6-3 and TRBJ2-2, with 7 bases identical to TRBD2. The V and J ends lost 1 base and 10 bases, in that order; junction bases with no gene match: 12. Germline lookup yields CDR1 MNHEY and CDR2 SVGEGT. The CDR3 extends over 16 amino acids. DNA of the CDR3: TGTGCCAGCAGTTACTGGGGGACTATGCCGGGGTTGGAGCTGTTTTTT. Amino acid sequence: CASSYWGTMPGLELFF.

CDR3 sequence reads: CASRLSDNDSYEQYF. The CDR3 bases are TGCGCCAGCAGATTGTCAGACAACGATTCCTACGAGCAGTACTTC. V gene TRBV5-1 combines with J gene TRBJ2-7; D unresolved. The V end was cut by 5 bases, the J end by 1 base, with 16 bases between. This CDR3 is 15 amino acids long. The germline gives CDR1 SGHRS, CDR2 YFSETQ.

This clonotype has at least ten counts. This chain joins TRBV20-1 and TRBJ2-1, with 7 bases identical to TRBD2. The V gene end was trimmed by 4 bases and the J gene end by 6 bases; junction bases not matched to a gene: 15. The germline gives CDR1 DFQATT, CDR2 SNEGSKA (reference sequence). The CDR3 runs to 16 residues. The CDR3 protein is CSAIRGGWGDVNEQFF. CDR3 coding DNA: TGCAGTGCTATACGGGGAGGGTGGGGAGACGTCAATGAGCAGTTCTTC.

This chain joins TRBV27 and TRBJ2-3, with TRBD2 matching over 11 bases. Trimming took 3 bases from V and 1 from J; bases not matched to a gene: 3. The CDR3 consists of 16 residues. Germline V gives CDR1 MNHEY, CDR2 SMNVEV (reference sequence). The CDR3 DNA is TGTGCCAGCAGTTTTGGGACTAGCGGTGGCACAGATACGCAGTATTTT. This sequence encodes CASSFGTSGGTDTQYF.

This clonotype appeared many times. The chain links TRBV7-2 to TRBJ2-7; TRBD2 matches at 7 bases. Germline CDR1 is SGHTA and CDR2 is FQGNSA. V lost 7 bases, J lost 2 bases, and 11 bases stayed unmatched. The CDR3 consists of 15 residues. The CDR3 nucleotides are TGTGCCAGCACCCCAAGTTCTAGCGGTACCTACGAGCAGTACTTC. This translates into CASTPSSSGTYEQYF.

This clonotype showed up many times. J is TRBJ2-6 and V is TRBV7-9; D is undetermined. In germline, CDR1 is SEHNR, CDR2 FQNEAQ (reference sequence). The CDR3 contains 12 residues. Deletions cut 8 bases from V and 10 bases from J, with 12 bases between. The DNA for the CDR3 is TGTGCCAGCGCCCTCTCTGAGAACGTCCTGACTTTC. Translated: CASALSENVLTF.

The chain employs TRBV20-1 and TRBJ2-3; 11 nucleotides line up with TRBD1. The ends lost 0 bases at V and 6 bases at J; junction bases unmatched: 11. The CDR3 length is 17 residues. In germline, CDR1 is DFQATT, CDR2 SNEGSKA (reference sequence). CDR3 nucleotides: TGCAGTGCTAGAGATCTAGGACAGGGGGCGATTTCGGATACGCAGTATTTT. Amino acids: CSARDLGQGAISDTQYF.

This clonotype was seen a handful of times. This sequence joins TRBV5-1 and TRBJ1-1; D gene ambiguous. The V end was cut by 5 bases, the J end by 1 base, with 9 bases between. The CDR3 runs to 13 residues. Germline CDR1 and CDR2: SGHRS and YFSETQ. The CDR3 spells CASRSTGNTEAFF. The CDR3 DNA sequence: TGCGCCAGCAGGTCAACGGGGAACACTGAAGCTTTCTTT.